This T cell receptor (beta chain) was sequenced during a study of T cell responses to AZD1222 COVID-19 vaccine. Germline assignment: CDR1 SGHDT and CDR2 YYEEEE. The V end was cut by 2 bases, the J end by 3 bases, with 11 bases between. The CDR3 is 15 amino acids. The data were produced by immunoSEQ multiplex PCR, yet TCRdb's version contains in-frame clones alone and is incomplete. The table shows 100,000 to 150,000 clones, with 70% to 90% occurring only once. The TCR comes from an adult in good health. This material consisted of peripheral blood, taken on day 0 of AZD1222 vaccination. The gene calls are TRBV5-6 and TRBJ1-4; D possibly corresponds to TRBD1 (5 bases). For the CDR3, the DNA is TGTGCCAGCAGCTTCATGACAGACGCTAATGAAAAACTGTTTTTT. Translation gives CASSFMTDANEKLFF. The whole variable domain, remainder taken from reference TRBV5-6 and TRBJ1-4, is DAGVTQSPTHLIKTRGQQVTLRCSPKSGHDTVSWYQQALGQGPQFIFQYYEEEERQRGNFPDRFSGHQFPNYSSELNVNALLLGDSALYLCASSFMTDANEKLFFGSGTQLSVL.